The T cell receptor beta chain described here comes from a study of blood T cell repertoires in COVID-19. Assay used: immunoSEQ multiplex PCR; TCRdb lists only in-frame clones, some missing. Of approximately 300,000 clones listed, about 84% were seen once; the top ten hold 1.5% to 2%. Per the germline V gene, CDR1 is SGHDN and CDR2 is FVKESK. CDR3 length: 12 amino acids. The V gene end was trimmed by 4 bases and the J gene end by 11 bases; junction bases not matched to a gene: 6. This TCR was recovered from a woman between 45 and 65 years old with acute or convalescent COVID-19. V is TRBV14 and J is TRBJ2-7; 9 bases align to TRBD1. Material for sequencing was peripheral blood. This chain's CDR3 is CASSRAWDREYF. In nucleotides, the CDR3 is TGTGCCAGCAGCCGAGCATGGGACAGGGAGTACTTC.